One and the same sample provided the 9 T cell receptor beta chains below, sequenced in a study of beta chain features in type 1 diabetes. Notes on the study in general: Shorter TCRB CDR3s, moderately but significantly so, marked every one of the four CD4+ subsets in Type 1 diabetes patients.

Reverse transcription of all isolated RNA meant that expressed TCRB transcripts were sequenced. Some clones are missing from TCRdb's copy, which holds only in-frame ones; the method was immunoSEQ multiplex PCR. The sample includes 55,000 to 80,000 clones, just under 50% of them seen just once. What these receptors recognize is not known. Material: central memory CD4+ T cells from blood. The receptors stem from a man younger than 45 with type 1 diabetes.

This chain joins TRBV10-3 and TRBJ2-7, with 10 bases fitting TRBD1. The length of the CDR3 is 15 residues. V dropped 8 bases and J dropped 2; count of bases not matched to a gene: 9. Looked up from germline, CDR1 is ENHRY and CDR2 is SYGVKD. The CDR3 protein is CAIAGLGTGAYEQYF. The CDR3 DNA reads TGTGCCATCGCGGGGTTGGGGACAGGGGCCTACGAGCAGTACTTC.

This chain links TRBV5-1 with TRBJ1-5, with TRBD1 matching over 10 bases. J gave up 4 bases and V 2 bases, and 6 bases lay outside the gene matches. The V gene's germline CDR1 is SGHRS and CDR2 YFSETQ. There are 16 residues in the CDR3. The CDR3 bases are TGCGCCAGCAGCTTCCTACCGGGACAGGGGAATCAGCCCCAGCATTTT. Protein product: CASSFLPGQGNQPQHF.

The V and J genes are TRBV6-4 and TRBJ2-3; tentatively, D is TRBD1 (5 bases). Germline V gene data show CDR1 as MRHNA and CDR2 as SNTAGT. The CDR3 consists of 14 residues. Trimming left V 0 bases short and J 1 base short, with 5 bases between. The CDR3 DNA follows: TGTGCCAGCAGTGACTCGGGGCGCACAGATACGCAGTATTTT. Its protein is CASSDSGRTDTQYF.

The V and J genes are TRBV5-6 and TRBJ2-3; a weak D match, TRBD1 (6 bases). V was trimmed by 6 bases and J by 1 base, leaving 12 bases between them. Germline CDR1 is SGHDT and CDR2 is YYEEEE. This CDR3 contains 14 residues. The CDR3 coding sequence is TGTGCCAGCATTACAGGGTTACGCACAGATACGCAGTATTTT. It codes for CASITGLRTDTQYF.

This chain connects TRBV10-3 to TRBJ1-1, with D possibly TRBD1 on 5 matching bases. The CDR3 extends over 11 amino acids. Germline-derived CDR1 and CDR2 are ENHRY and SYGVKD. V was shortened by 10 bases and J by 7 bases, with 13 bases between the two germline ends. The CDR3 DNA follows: TGTGCCACCCGTGAGCAGGGTGAAGCTTTCTTT. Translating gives CATREQGEAFF.

The CDR3 sequence is CASSPRGNNEQFF. CDR3 in DNA: TGTGCCAGCAGCCCCCGGGGTAACAATGAGCAGTTCTTC. V gene TRBV11-2 combines with J gene TRBJ2-1; D is perhaps TRBD2 (5 bases). The CDR3 contains 13 residues. Per the germline V gene, CDR1 is SGHAT and CDR2 is FQNNGV. Trimming left V 5 bases short and J 5 bases short, with 10 bases between.

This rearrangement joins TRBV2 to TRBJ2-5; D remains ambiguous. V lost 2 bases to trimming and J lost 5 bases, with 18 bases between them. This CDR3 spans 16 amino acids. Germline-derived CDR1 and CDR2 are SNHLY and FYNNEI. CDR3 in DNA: TGTGCCAGCAGTGAACCGAGACTCAGACTCGAGGAGACCCAGTACTTC. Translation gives CASSEPRLRLEETQYF.

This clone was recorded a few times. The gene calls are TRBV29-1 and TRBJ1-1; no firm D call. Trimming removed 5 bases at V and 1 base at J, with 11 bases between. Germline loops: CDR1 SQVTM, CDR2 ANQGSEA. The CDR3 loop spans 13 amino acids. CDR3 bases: TGCAGCGTTTTTGGAGGCAGGAACACTGAAGCTTTCTTT. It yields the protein CSVFGGRNTEAFF.

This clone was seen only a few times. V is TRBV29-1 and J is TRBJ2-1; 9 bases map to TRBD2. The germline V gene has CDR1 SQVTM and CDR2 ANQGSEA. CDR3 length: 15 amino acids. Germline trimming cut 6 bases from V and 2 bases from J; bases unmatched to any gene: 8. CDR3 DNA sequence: TGCAGCGTCGGCACCTCTAGCGGGACCTACAATGAGCAGTTCTTC. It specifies CSVGTSSGTYNEQFF.